The clone carrying this TCR beta chain was picked up a small number of times. The antigen remains unidentified. V was trimmed by 0 bases and J by 2 bases, leaving 9 bases between them. Germline CDR1 SGDLS, CDR2 YYNGEE. The CDR3 contains 15 residues. Constant-segment-primed 5'RACE gave TCR alpha and TCR beta cDNA libraries with sample barcodes and UMIs. MiXCR, applied by TCRdb to the 5' RACE reads, yields one record per CDR3 protein. The profile shows some 340,000 distinct CDR3 sequences, roughly 13% of them singletons. This sample is drawn from a study of T-cell memory formation after mild COVID-19. Findings of the study overall: Cross-reactive memory apparently joined, as some responding clones appeared in pre-infection memory. There was a balanced CD4/CD8 profile in clones contracting day 15 to 85, and later expanders leaned CD4+.

This receptor was obtained from a man aged 18 to 30 who had mild COVID-19 (a few samples of this study predate the infection). Cell type and time point are not known. Source material: PBMCs or a T cell subset sorted from them (not recorded which). The V call is TRBV9, the J call TRBJ1-5, with D perhaps matching TRBD1 (6 bases). CDR3: CASSVGPGGNQPQHF. The CDR3 nucleotides are TGTGCCAGCAGCGTAGGGCCAGGGGGCAATCAGCCCCAGCATTTT.